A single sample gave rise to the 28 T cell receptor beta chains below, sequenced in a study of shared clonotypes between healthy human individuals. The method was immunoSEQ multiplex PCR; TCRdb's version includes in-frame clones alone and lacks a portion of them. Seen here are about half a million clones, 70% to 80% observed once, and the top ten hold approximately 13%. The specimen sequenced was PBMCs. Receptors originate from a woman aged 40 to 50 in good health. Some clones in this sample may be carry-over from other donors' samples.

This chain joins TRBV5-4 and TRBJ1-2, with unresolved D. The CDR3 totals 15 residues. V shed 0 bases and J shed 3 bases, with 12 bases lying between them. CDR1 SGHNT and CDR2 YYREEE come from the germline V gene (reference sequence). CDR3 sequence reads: CASSLVSTSYYGYTF. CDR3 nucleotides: TGTGCCAGCAGCTTGGTGTCAACTTCTTACTATGGCTACACCTTC.

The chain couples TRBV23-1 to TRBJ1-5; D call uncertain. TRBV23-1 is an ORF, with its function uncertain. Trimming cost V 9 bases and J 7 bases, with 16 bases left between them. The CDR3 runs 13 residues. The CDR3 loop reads CASVGGVRQPQHF. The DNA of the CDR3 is TGCGCCAGTGTGGGTGGGGTAAGACAGCCCCAGCATTTT.

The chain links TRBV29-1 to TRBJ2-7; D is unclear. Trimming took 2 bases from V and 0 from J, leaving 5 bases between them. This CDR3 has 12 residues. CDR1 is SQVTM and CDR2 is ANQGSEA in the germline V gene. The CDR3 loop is CSVETFSYEQYF. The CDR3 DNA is TGCAGCGTTGAAACATTCTCCTACGAGCAGTACTTC.

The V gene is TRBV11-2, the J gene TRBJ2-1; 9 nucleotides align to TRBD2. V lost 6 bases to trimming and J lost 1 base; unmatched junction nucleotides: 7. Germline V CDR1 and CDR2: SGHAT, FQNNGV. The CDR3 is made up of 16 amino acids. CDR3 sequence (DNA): TGTGCCAGCAGACGGGCGGGAGGGCTGTCCTACAATGAGCAGTTCTTC. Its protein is CASRRAGGLSYNEQFF.

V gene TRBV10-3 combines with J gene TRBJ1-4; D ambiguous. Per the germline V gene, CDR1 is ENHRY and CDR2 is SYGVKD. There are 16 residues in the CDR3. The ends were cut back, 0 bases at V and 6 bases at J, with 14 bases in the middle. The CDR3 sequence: CAISESSGSGYEKLFF. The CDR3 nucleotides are TGTGCCATCAGTGAGTCGAGTGGGTCGGGATATGAAAAACTGTTTTTT.

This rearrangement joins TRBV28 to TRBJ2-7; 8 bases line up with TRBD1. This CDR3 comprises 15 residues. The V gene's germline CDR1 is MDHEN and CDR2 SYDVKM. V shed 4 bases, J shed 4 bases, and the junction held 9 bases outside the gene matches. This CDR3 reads CASSSPQGVRYEQYF. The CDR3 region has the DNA TGTGCCAGCAGTTCCCCACAGGGGGTTCGGTACGAGCAGTACTTC.

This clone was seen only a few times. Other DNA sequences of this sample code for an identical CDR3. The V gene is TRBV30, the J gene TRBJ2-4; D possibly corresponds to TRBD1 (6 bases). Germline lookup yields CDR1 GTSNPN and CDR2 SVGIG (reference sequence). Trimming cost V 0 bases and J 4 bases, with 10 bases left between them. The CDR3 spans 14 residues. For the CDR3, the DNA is TGTGCCTGGAGTGTACAGGGCGGTAAAAACATTCAGTACTTC. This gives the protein CAWSVQGGKNIQYF.

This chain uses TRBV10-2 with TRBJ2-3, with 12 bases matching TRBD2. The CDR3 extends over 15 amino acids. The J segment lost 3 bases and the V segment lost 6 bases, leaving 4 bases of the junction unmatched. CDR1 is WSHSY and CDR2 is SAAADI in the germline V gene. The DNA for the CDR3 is TGCGCCAGCAGGGCGACTAGCGGGAGAACAGATACGCAGTATTTT. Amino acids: CASRATSGRTDTQYF.

In DNA, the CDR3 is TGTGCCAGCAGGGTCCGAGGGCATAATGAAAAACTGTTTTTT. Protein product: CASRVRGHNEKLFF. The V call is TRBV27, the J call TRBJ1-4; no definite D call. The CDR3 has 14 residues. Per germline, CDR1 MNHEY and CDR2 SMNVEV (reference sequence). V was clipped by 6 bases and J by 4 bases, with 12 bases between them.

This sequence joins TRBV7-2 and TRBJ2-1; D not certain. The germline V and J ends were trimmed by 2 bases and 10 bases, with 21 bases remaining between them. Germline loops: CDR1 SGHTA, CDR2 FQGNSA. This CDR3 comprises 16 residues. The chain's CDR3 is CASSLRRIPPVLEQFF. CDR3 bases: TGTGCCAGCAGCTTAAGACGGATACCACCAGTTCTGGAGCAGTTCTTC.

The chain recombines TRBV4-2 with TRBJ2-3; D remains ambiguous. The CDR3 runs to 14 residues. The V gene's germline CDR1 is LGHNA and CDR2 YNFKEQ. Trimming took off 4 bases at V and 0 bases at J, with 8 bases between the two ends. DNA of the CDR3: TGTGCCAGCAGCCCTGGGCGGAGCACAGATACGCAGTATTTT. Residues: CASSPGRSTDTQYF.

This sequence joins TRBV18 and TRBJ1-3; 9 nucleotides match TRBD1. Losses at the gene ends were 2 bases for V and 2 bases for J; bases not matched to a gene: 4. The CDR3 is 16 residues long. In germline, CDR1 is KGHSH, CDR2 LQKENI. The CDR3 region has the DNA TGTGCCAGCTCACCAAGACAGGGGGACGCTGGAAACACCATATATTTT. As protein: CASSPRQGDAGNTIYF.

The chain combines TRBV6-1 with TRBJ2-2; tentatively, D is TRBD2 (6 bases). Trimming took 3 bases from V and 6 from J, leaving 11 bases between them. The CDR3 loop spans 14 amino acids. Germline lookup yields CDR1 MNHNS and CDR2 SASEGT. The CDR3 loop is CASSEASSAGELFF. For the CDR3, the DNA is TGTGCCAGCAGTGAGGCCTCTAGCGCCGGGGAGCTGTTTTTT.

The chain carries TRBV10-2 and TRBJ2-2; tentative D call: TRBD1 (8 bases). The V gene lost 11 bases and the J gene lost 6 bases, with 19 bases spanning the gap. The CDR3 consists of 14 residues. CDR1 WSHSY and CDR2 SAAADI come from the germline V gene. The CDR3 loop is CAGLGQGFAGELFF. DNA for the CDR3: TGCGCCGGACTAGGACAGGGCTTTGCCGGGGAGCTGTTTTTT.

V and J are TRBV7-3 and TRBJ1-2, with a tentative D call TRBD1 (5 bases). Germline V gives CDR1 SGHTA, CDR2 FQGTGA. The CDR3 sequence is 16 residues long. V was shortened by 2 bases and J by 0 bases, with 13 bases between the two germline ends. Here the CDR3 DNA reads TGTGCCAGCAGCTTAGGAGGGGAGGGAGCTAACTATGGCTACACCTTC. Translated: CASSLGGEGANYGYTF.

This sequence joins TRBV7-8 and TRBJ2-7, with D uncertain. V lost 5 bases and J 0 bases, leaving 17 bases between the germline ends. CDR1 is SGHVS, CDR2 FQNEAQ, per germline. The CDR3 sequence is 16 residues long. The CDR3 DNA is TGTGCCAGCAGCCCTTCTCGGGCGAGAAGCTCCTACGAGCAGTACTTC. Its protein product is CASSPSRARSSYEQYF.

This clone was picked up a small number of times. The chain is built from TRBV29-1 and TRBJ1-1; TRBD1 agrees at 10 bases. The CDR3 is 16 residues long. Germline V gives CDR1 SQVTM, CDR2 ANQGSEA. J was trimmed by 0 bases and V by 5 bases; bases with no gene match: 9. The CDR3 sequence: CSVPLRDRGLNTEAFF. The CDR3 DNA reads TGCAGCGTTCCCCTCCGGGACAGGGGACTGAACACTGAAGCTTTCTTT.

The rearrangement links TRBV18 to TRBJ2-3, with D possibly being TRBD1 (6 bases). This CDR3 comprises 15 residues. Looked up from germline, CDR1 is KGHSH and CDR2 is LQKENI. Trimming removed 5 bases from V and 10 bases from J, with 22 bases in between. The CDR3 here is CASSDAAGTYKAQYF. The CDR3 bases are TGTGCCAGCTCAGACGCCGCCGGGACATATAAGGCGCAGTATTTT.

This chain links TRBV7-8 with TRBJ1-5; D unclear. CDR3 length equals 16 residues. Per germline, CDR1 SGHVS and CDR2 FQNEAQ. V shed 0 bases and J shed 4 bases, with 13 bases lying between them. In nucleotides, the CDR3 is TGTGCCAGCAGCTTAGCGGCCGGGAGCCATAATCAGCCCCAGCATTTT. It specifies CASSLAAGSHNQPQHF.

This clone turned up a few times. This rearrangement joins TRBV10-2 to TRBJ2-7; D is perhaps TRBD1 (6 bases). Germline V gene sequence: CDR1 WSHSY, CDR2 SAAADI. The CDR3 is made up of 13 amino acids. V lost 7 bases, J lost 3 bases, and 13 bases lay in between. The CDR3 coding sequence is TGCGCCAGCAACGAACAGGGAGTCTACGAGCAGTACTTC. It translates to CASNEQGVYEQYF.

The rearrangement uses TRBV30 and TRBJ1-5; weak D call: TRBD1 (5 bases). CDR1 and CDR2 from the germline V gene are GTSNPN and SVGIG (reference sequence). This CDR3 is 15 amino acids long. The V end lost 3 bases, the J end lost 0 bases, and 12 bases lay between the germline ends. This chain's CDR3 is CAWRGRGGSNQPQHF. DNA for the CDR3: TGTGCCTGGAGGGGTCGGGGGGGTAGCAATCAGCCCCAGCATTTT.

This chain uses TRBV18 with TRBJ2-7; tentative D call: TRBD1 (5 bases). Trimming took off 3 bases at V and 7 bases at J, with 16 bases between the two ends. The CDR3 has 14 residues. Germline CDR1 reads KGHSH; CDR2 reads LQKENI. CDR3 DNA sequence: TGTGCCAGCTCACCGAGTCAGGGCACTGGGGAGCAGTACTTC. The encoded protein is CASSPSQGTGEQYF.

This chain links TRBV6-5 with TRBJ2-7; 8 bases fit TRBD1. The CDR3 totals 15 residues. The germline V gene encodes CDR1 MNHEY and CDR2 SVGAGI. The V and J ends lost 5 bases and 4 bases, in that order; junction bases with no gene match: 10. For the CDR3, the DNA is TGTGCCAGCAGTAAAGGGACAGGAGGTTTGTACGAGCAGTACTTC. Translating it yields CASSKGTGGLYEQYF.

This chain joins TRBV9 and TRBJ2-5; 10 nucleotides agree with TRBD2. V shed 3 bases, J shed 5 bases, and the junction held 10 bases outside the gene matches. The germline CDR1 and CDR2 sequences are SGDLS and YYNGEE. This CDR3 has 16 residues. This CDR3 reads CASSAASGRPLETQYF. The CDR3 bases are TGTGCCAGCAGCGCCGCTAGCGGGAGACCCCTGGAGACCCAGTACTTC.

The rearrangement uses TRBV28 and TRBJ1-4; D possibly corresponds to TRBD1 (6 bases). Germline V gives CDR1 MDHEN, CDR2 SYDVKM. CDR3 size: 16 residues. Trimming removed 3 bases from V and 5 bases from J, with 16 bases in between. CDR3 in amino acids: CASSFGQHPGNEKLFF. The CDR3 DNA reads TGTGCCAGCAGTTTTGGACAGCATCCAGGAAATGAAAAACTGTTTTTT.

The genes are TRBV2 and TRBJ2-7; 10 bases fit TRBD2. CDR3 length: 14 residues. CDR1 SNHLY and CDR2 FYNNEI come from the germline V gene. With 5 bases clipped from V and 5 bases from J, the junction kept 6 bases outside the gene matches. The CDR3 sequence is CASSPESGRDEQYF. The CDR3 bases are TGTGCCAGCAGTCCTGAGAGCGGGAGGGACGAGCAGTACTTC.

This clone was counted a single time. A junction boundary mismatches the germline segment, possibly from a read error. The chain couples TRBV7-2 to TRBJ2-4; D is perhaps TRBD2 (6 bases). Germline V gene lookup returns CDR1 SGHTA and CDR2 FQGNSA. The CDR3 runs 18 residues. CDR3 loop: CVSSTPAGASTSQNIQYF. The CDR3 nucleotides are TGTGTCAGCAGTACACCAGCCGGGGCCAGCACTAGCCAAAACATTCAGTACTTC.

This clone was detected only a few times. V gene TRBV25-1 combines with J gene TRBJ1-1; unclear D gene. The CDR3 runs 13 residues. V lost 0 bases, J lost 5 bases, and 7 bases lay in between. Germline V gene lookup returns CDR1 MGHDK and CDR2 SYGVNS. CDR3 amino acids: CASSEYLGTEAFF. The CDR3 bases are TGTGCCAGCAGTGAATACTTGGGGACTGAAGCTTTCTTT.